Below, 30 T cell receptor beta chains from the same sample are listed, as sequenced in a study of Ad26.COV2.S vaccination and SARS-CoV-2 variants. Measured with immunoSEQ multiplex PCR; TCRdb has only the in-frame clones, and not every one. This table has 300,000 to 400,000 clones, approximately 86% appearing once. Regarding treatment: 15 to 20 received Ad26.COV2.S at low or high dose, single or two shots; about 5 received placebo; per-sample allocation not given. At day 63 after the first vaccine or placebo injection, samples were drawn. This material consisted of peripheral blood, taken in a trial of Ad26.COV2.S vaccine versus placebo. The receptor source for this set is a person between 18 and 59 years old who received the Ad26.COV2.S COVID-19 vaccine or a placebo.

This sequence joins TRBV5-1 and TRBJ1-4, with 8 bases identical to TRBD1. Germline assignment: CDR1 SGHRS and CDR2 YFSETQ. Losses at the gene ends were 2 bases for V and 4 bases for J; bases not matched to a gene: 4. This CDR3 contains 15 residues. In DNA form, the CDR3 reads TGCGCCAGCAGCTTCCGGACAGGGCTTAATGAAAAACTGTTTTTT. Encoded protein: CASSFRTGLNEKLFF.

The V gene is TRBV7-4, the J gene TRBJ2-1; no definite D call. The germline V gene encodes CDR1 SGHVT and CDR2 SQSDAQ. CDR3 length: 15 residues. The V and J ends lost 8 bases and 0 bases respectively, with 14 bases between them. CDR3: CASSGRDSSYNEQFF. The CDR3 nucleotides are TGTGCCAGCTCAGGACGCGATAGCTCCTACAATGAGCAGTTCTTC.

CDR3 sequence reads: CASSLERGAEQYF. CDR3 in DNA: TGTGCCAGCAGCTTAGAGAGAGGGGCCGAGCAGTACTTC. The chain combines TRBV11-1 with TRBJ2-7; tentatively, D is TRBD1 or TRBD2 (5 bases each). Germline V gene sequence: CDR1 SGHAT, CDR2 FQDESV (reference sequence). The CDR3 has 13 residues. The V gene lost 1 base and the J gene lost 6 bases, with 10 bases spanning the gap.

The chain links TRBV10-3 to TRBJ1-5; no clear D gene. Germline assignment: CDR1 ENHRY and CDR2 SYGVKD. V was pared by 8 bases and J by 3 bases, with 14 bases between. The CDR3 totals 14 residues. In nucleotides, the CDR3 is TGTGCCATCGGGCAGGCCGGTGTCAATCAGCCCCAGCATTTT. Translated, it gives CAIGQAGVNQPQHF.

The V gene is TRBV6-2 or TRBV6-3, the J gene TRBJ1-6, with TRBD1 as a possible D gene (5 bases). Trimming cost V 5 bases and J 7 bases, with 15 bases left between them. The germline V gene has CDR1 MNHEY and CDR2 SVGEGT. The CDR3 consists of 15 residues. CDR3 residues: CASSVRQNMNSPLHF. Here the CDR3 DNA reads TGTGCCAGCAGTGTCCGACAGAATATGAATTCACCCCTCCACTTT.

V gene TRBV5-5 combines with J gene TRBJ2-1, with TRBD1 identical over 11 bases. The CDR3 covers 15 residues. With V trimmed by 4 bases and J by 7 bases, 7 bases remained unmatched. Germline V gene lookup returns CDR1 SGHKS and CDR2 YYEKEE (reference sequence). CDR3 in DNA: TGTGCCAGCAGCACGGGGACAGGGGGTGGGAATGAGCAGTTCTTC. As protein: CASSTGTGGGNEQFF.

In its sample, this clone was seen once. V and J are TRBV25-1 and TRBJ1-4; D is unclear. Trimming stripped 4 bases from V and 6 bases from J, with 15 bases between. From germline, CDR1 is MGHDK and CDR2 SYGVNS. The CDR3 runs to 15 residues. The CDR3 protein is CASSGNSFSDEKLFF. In DNA, the CDR3 is TGTGCCAGCAGTGGGAACAGTTTTAGCGATGAAAAACTGTTTTTT.

The chain uses TRBV24-1 and TRBJ2-1, with a tentative D call TRBD1 (5 bases). Trimming shortened V by 6 bases and J by 9 bases, and 17 bases separated the two germline ends. The CDR3 sequence is 14 residues long. Germline CDR1 KGHDR, CDR2 SFDVKD. The CDR3 loop reads CATSQRGSVGEQFF. The DNA for the CDR3 is TGTGCCACCAGTCAAAGGGGATCGGTAGGTGAGCAGTTCTTC.

The rearrangement links TRBV19 to TRBJ2-3; TRBD2 is a possible D gene (6 bases). V lost 5 bases to trimming and J lost 1 base, with 10 bases between them. Germline V gives CDR1 LNHDA, CDR2 SQIVND (reference sequence). There are 14 residues in the CDR3. Here the CDR3 reads CASSGGGGTDTQYF. The CDR3 DNA is TGTGCCAGTAGTGGAGGCGGGGGCACAGATACGCAGTATTTT. Full variable domain (outside the CDR3, taken from reference TRBV19 and TRBJ2-3): DGGITQSPKYLFRKEGQNVTLSCEQNLNHDAMYWYRQDPGQGLRLIYYSQIVNDFQKGDIAEGYSVSREKKESFPLTVTSAQKNPTAFYLCASSGGGGTDTQYFGPGTRLTVL.

Here the CDR3 reads CASGETQYF. CDR3 sequence (DNA): TGTGCCAGCGGGGAGACCCAGTACTTC. V and J are TRBV3-1 (or the pseudogene TRBV3-2) and TRBJ2-5; D not certain. This CDR3 is 9 amino acids long. Germline assignment: CDR1 LGHDT and CDR2 YNNKEL (reference sequence). Trimming pared 8 bases from V and 5 bases from J, leaving 3 bases between.

The chain uses TRBV7-2 and TRBJ2-3; no reliable D call. Germline loops: CDR1 SGHTA, CDR2 FQGNSA. Trimming shortened V by 4 bases and J by 5 bases, and 13 bases separated the two germline ends. The CDR3 sequence is 14 residues long. The CDR3 region is CASSSGRTGDTQYF. Written as DNA, the CDR3 is TGTGCCAGCAGCTCCGGTAGGACCGGAGATACGCAGTATTTT.

The chain is built from TRBV7-6 and TRBJ1-3, with D possibly matching TRBD1 (5 bases). V lost 3 bases, J lost 4 bases, and 10 bases lay in between. The CDR3 contains 14 residues. CDR1 is SGHVS, CDR2 FNYEAQ, per germline. CDR3 nucleotides: TGTGCCAGCAGCTTGCGAGGGGTCGGAAACACCATATATTTT. Its protein product is CASSLRGVGNTIYF.

The chain carries TRBV29-1 and TRBJ2-5; TRBD1 is a possible D gene (5 bases). This CDR3 is 15 amino acids long. V was pared by 2 bases and J by 2 bases, with 15 bases between. The germline CDR1 and CDR2 sequences are SQVTM and ANQGSEA. For the CDR3, the DNA is TGCAGCGTTGAAATTTGGTTGACAGCACAAGAGACCCAGTACTTC. This gives the protein CSVEIWLTAQETQYF.

This chain links TRBV6-1 with TRBJ1-6; 7 bases align to TRBD1. Germline V lookup: CDR1 MNHNS, CDR2 SASEGT. V was clipped by 6 bases and J by 8 bases; unmatched bases: 13. CDR3 size: 16 residues. The CDR3 DNA reads as TGTGCCAGCAGAGAATACGGGACAGAACATGATTCACCCCTCCACTTT. Its translation is CASREYGTEHDSPLHF.

This clone is a singleton in its sample. The chain is built from TRBV4-3 and TRBJ2-1; no firm D call. The CDR3 is 13 amino acids. V shed 3 bases and J shed 10 bases, with 13 bases lying between them. Germline-derived CDR1 and CDR2 are LGHNA and YSLEER. CDR3 DNA sequence: TGCGCCAGCAGCCAGGCGGTCTCCTACGAGCAGTTCTTC. It translates to CASSQAVSYEQFF.

The chain combines TRBV28 with TRBJ1-4; 7 bases agree with TRBD1. This CDR3 is built from 14 residues. V lost 10 bases, J lost 1 base, and 6 bases stayed unmatched. CDR1 and CDR2 (germline): MDHEN, SYDVKM. The CDR3 region is CATADRETNEKLFF. CDR3 sequence (DNA): TGTGCCACCGCTGACAGGGAAACTAATGAAAAACTGTTTTTT.

This chain connects TRBV4-3 to TRBJ1-5; D not resolved. Trimming shortened V by 0 bases and J by 4 bases, and 4 bases separated the two germline ends. The CDR3 length is 13 residues. Germline lookup yields CDR1 LGHNA and CDR2 YSLEER. The CDR3 protein is CASSQDHNQPQHF. CDR3 in DNA: TGCGCCAGCAGCCAAGACCATAATCAGCCCCAGCATTTT.

This sequence joins TRBV21-1 and TRBJ1-5; whether TRBD1, the table's D call, matches the DNA was not checked. TRBV21-1 is a pseudogene. This CDR3 contains 14 residues. CDR3 in DNA: TGTGCCAGCAATCATACAGGGGGATTTCGGCCCCAGCATTTT. Amino acids: CASNHTGGFRPQHF.

V usage is TRBV7-2 and J usage is TRBJ2-5; D could derive from TRBD1 or TRBD2 (5 bases each). Germline V gene sequence: CDR1 SGHTA, CDR2 FQGNSA. V shed 3 bases and J shed 5 bases, with 13 bases lying between them. The CDR3 length is 14 residues. CDR3 region: CASSLVRWGETQYF. The CDR3 nucleotides are TGTGCCAGCAGCTTGGTCCGGTGGGGGGAGACCCAGTACTTC.

This chain uses TRBV7-9 with TRBJ2-3; a weak D match, TRBD2 (6 bases). The CDR3 has 16 residues. Trimming removed 3 bases from V and 3 bases from J, with 16 bases in between. The germline gives CDR1 SEHNR, CDR2 FQNEAQ (reference sequence). CDR3 loop: CASSLLALGGTDTQYF. The CDR3 coding sequence is TGTGCCAGCAGCTTGCTAGCACTCGGGGGAACAGATACGCAGTATTTT.

The chain employs TRBV2 and TRBJ1-2; D remains unclear. CDR1 is SNHLY and CDR2 is FYNNEI in the germline V gene. V dropped 8 bases and J dropped 7 bases, with 23 bases sitting between them. The CDR3 contains 15 residues. CDR3 protein: CASASDAVVPSGYTF. CDR3 nucleotides: TGTGCCAGCGCTTCCGATGCGGTGGTTCCGTCTGGCTACACCTTC.

The chain is built from TRBV4-3 and TRBJ2-1; 7 nucleotides line up with TRBD2. Germline trimming cut 0 bases from V and 0 bases from J; bases unmatched to any gene: 5. This CDR3 has 17 amino acids. CDR1 and CDR2 (germline): LGHNA, YSLEER. The CDR3 sequence is CASSQDQAGASYNEQFF. For the CDR3, the DNA is TGCGCCAGCAGCCAAGATCAGGCGGGAGCCTCCTACAATGAGCAGTTCTTC.

Ten or more counts support this clone. The chain links TRBV2 to TRBJ1-5; D is ambiguous. Germline loops: CDR1 SNHLY, CDR2 FYNNEI. The CDR3 contains 14 residues. V was clipped by 8 bases and J by 1 base, with 12 bases between them. CDR3 in amino acids: CASRGRVSNQPQHF. The CDR3 coding sequence is TGTGCCAGCCGCGGGAGGGTAAGCAATCAGCCCCAGCATTTT.

The chain is built from TRBV6-5 and TRBJ2-1, with 7 bases lining up with TRBD2. CDR3 length equals 14 residues. Germline CDR1 MNHEY, CDR2 SVGAGI. Trimming at V came to 7 bases and at J to 8 bases, leaving 11 bases not matched to a gene. CDR3: CASTYAGGSHEQFF. CDR3 coding DNA: TGTGCCAGCACCTACGCCGGGGGGTCCCATGAGCAGTTCTTC.

The chain links TRBV16 to TRBJ2-1; D is unclear. Trimming pared 0 bases from V and 9 bases from J, leaving 9 bases between. Per the germline V gene, CDR1 is KGHSY and CDR2 is FQNENV. The CDR3 extends over 13 amino acids. The CDR3 region is CASSQSTLGEQFF. The CDR3 DNA follows: TGTGCCAGCAGCCAATCGACGTTAGGTGAGCAGTTCTTC.

The chain joins TRBV7-3 to TRBJ2-7; perhaps TRBD2 as D (5 bases). This CDR3 region has 14 residues. The V end was cut by 0 bases, the J end by 6 bases, with 12 bases between. Germline V gives CDR1 SGHTA, CDR2 FQGTGA. The CDR3 coding sequence is TGTGCCAGCAGCTTAACGGGAGACGGCGGCGAGCAGTACTTC. It is translated as CASSLTGDGGEQYF.

This rearrangement joins TRBV3-1 (or the pseudogene TRBV3-2) to TRBJ2-7; 9 nucleotides match TRBD2. The germline CDR1 and CDR2 sequences are LGHDT and YNNKEL (reference sequence). J lost 4 bases, V lost 0 bases, and 10 bases had no gene match. The CDR3 is 17 residues long. CDR3 DNA sequence: TGTGCCAGCAGCCAAGAGATAGCGGCGGGAGGGCCGTACGAGCAGTACTTC. This translates into CASSQEIAAGGPYEQYF.

The genes are TRBV7-2 and TRBJ1-6; 10 bases are a match to TRBD1. The V gene's germline CDR1 is SGHTA and CDR2 FQGNSA. V lost 3 bases and J lost 10; bases outside the gene matches: 6. There are 15 residues in the CDR3. The CDR3 loop reads CASSLEGTGVSPLHF. Here the CDR3 DNA reads TGTGCCAGCAGCTTGGAAGGGACAGGGGTATCACCCCTCCACTTT.

This chain uses TRBV28 with TRBJ2-2, with D uncertain. Trimming stripped 5 bases from V and 6 bases from J, with 19 bases between. This CDR3 contains 16 residues. Germline CDR1 and CDR2: MDHEN and SYDVKM. The CDR3 loop reads CASSTQGRKRAGELFF. CDR3 DNA sequence: TGTGCCAGCAGTACCCAAGGACGGAAACGGGCCGGGGAGCTGTTTTTT.

V gene TRBV7-3 combines with J gene TRBJ2-3; no definite D call. Germline loops: CDR1 SGHTA, CDR2 FQGTGA. The CDR3 length is 15 residues. V lost 2 bases to trimming and J lost 0 bases, with 9 bases between them. CDR3 loop: CASSLFGGSTDTQYF. The CDR3, as DNA: TGTGCCAGCAGCTTATTCGGCGGTAGCACAGATACGCAGTATTTT.